The rows below give T cell receptor beta chains drawn from one sample of a study of blood T cell repertoires in COVID-19. Data came from immunoSEQ multiplex PCR; TCRdb stores just in-frame clones and leaves some out. Counted here are about 84,000 clones, 65% to 85% occurring once; the ten biggest clones make up roughly 28%. Sequencing was done on a sample of peripheral blood. Receptors originate from a woman aged 80 or older with acute or convalescent COVID-19. Each CDR3 is given with its conserved first and last residue. The order of the fields is V gene, D gene, J gene, clone size, CDR3 DNA, CDR3 protein. D genes are given only for firm matches. Some rows have no size entry. The others give once, few or many, or a class for an expanded clone.

v_call: TRBV18
d_call: TRBD2
j_call: TRBJ2-1
clone_size: once
cdr3_nt: TGTGCCAGCTCCTCGGGACTAAGTAACAATGAGCAATTCTTC
cdr3_aa: CASSSGLSNNEQFF

v_call: TRBV7-2
d_call: .
j_call: TRBJ2-2
clone_size: .
cdr3_nt: TGTGCCAGCAGCCAGCAGGTGACCGGGGAGCTGTTTTTT
cdr3_aa: CASSQQVTGELFF

v_call: TRBV10-3
d_call: TRBD1
j_call: TRBJ2-1
clone_size: .
cdr3_nt: TGTGCCATCAGTGGACCCCCCGGGACAGGGGGCGGTCTAGCGGGCCGTAATGAGCAGTTCTTC
cdr3_aa: CAISGPPGTGGGLAGRNEQFF

v_call: TRBV28
d_call: .
j_call: TRBJ2-1
clone_size: .
cdr3_nt: TGTGCCGCGGCGGGTTCCTACAATGAGCAGTTCTTC
cdr3_aa: CAAAGSYNEQFF

v_call: TRBV28
d_call: TRBD2
j_call: TRBJ2-1
clone_size: .
cdr3_nt: TGTGCCAGCAGTCCTTGGACTAGCGGCGACTACAATGAGCAGTTCTTC
cdr3_aa: CASSPWTSGDYNEQFF

v_call: TRBV3-1/TRBV3-2
d_call: .
j_call: TRBJ1-6
clone_size: .
cdr3_nt: TGTGCCAGCAGCCCATCCTATAGCTCCTATAATTCACCCCTCCACTTT
cdr3_aa: CASSPSYSSYNSPLHF

v_call: TRBV24-1
d_call: .
j_call: TRBJ2-2
clone_size: .
cdr3_nt: TGTGCCACCAGTGATTTGGGACTGTCGGGGGCCGGGGAGCTGTTTTTT
cdr3_aa: CATSDLGLSGAGELFF

v_call: TRBV27
d_call: TRBD1
j_call: TRBJ2-7
clone_size: .
cdr3_nt: TGTGCCAGCAGTCGACGGGACAGGTTCTACGAGCAGTACTTC
cdr3_aa: CASSRRDRFYEQYF

v_call: TRBV7-7
d_call: TRBD2
j_call: TRBJ2-2
clone_size: .
cdr3_nt: TGTGCTAGCAGCCCGACTAGCGGGAGTTGGACCGGGGAGCTGTTTTTT
cdr3_aa: CASSPTSGSWTGELFF

v_call: TRBV18
d_call: TRBD2
j_call: TRBJ2-2
clone_size: .
cdr3_nt: TGTGCCAGCTCAACAACCGGGACTAGCGGGTCGAACACCGGGGAGCTGTTTTTT
cdr3_aa: CASSTTGTSGSNTGELFF

v_call: TRBV6-5
d_call: .
j_call: TRBJ2-7
clone_size: .
cdr3_nt: TGTCCCAGGGCCCGCCTTCTCGAGCAGTACTTC
cdr3_aa: CPRARLLEQYF

v_call: TRBV4-2
d_call: .
j_call: TRBJ1-1
clone_size: .
cdr3_nt: TGTGCCAGCAGCCAAGCCCGGGGAGTTGCTGAAGCTTTCTTT
cdr3_aa: CASSQARGVAEAFF

v_call: TRBV5-1
d_call: .
j_call: TRBJ1-2
clone_size: .
cdr3_nt: TGCGCCAGCAGCTTGGAAGGGGCGGCGTTCTATGGCTACACCTTC
cdr3_aa: CASSLEGAAFYGYTF

v_call: TRBV18
d_call: .
j_call: TRBJ2-2
clone_size: .
cdr3_nt: TGTGCCAGCTCACCAGCAGGAACCACCGGGGAGCTGTTTTTT
cdr3_aa: CASSPAGTTGELFF

v_call: TRBV24-1
d_call: .
j_call: TRBJ2-5
clone_size: .
cdr3_nt: TGTGCCACCAGTGATTTCGACAGTCGGGGGGAGACCCAGTACTTC
cdr3_aa: CATSDFDSRGETQYF

v_call: TRBV3-1/TRBV3-2
d_call: TRBD1
j_call: TRBJ1-2
clone_size: .
cdr3_nt: TGTGCCAGCAGCCAAGATGGGGACAGGGCCTCGAGCTATGGCTACACCTTC
cdr3_aa: CASSQDGDRASSYGYTF

v_call: TRBV2
d_call: .
j_call: TRBJ2-6
clone_size: .
cdr3_nt: TGTGCCAGCAGTCTTGGGGCCAACGTCCTGACTTTC
cdr3_aa: CASSLGANVLTF

v_call: TRBV7-8
d_call: TRBD2
j_call: TRBJ2-2
clone_size: .
cdr3_nt: TGTGCCAGCAGCTTTGGTTCAACAGCGGGAGTACTGGGGGAGCTGTTTTTT
cdr3_aa: CASSFGSTAGVLGELFF

v_call: TRBV6-1
d_call: TRBD2
j_call: TRBJ2-4
clone_size: .
cdr3_nt: TGTGCCAGCAGTGACCGGCGGGAGACCTTAGCCAAAAACATTCAGTACTTC
cdr3_aa: CASSDRRETLAKNIQYF

v_call: TRBV7-3
d_call: .
j_call: TRBJ1-6
clone_size: .
cdr3_nt: TGTGCCAGCAGCATAAGCAGCACAGCCTCGGATTCACCCCTCCACTTT
cdr3_aa: CASSISSTASDSPLHF

v_call: TRBV5-4
d_call: TRBD2
j_call: TRBJ2-7
clone_size: .
cdr3_nt: TGTGCCAGCAGTTTCCCTAGCGGGGATCCCTACGAGCAGTACTTC
cdr3_aa: CASSFPSGDPYEQYF

v_call: TRBV29-1
d_call: .
j_call: TRBJ2-1
clone_size: .
cdr3_nt: TGCAGCGTTGGGAGGACCGCGTACAATGAGCAGTTCTTC
cdr3_aa: CSVGRTAYNEQFF

v_call: TRBV12-3/TRBV12-4
d_call: TRBD1
j_call: TRBJ1-5
clone_size: .
cdr3_nt: TGTGCCAGCACCAGGGGGTTTCAGCCCCAGCATTTT
cdr3_aa: CASTRGFQPQHF

v_call: TRBV18
d_call: TRBD2
j_call: TRBJ2-7
clone_size: .
cdr3_nt: TGTGCCAGCTCACCAGCGGGACTAGCGACGGAGCAGTACTTC
cdr3_aa: CASSPAGLATEQYF

v_call: TRBV3-1/TRBV3-2
d_call: .
j_call: TRBJ2-7
clone_size: .
cdr3_nt: TGTGCCAGCAGCAGTCTACCCGTACTACGCCACGAGCAGTACTTC
cdr3_aa: CASSSLPVLRHEQYF

v_call: TRBV5-1
d_call: .
j_call: TRBJ2-7
clone_size: .
cdr3_nt: TGCGCCAGCAGGCGGGACACAGGGGCCGAGCAGTACTTC
cdr3_aa: CASRRDTGAEQYF

v_call: TRBV9
d_call: .
j_call: TRBJ2-1
clone_size: few
cdr3_nt: TGTGCCAGCAGCCCAGGGCCTGACAATGAGCAGTTCTTC
cdr3_aa: CASSPGPDNEQFF

v_call: TRBV3-1/TRBV3-2
d_call: .
j_call: TRBJ2-3
clone_size: .
cdr3_nt: TGTGCCAGCAGGGGGGAGGGGGCAGATACGCAGTATTTT
cdr3_aa: CASRGEGADTQYF